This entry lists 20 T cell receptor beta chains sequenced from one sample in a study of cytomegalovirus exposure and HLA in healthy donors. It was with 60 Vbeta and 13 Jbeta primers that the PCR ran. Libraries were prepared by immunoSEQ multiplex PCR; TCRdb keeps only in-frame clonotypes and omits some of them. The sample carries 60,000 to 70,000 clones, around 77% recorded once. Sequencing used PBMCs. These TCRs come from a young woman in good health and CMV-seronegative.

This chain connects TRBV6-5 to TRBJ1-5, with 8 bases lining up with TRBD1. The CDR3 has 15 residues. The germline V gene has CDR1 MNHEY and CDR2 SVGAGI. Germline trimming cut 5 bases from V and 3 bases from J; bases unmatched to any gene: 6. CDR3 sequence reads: CASSPSTGANQPQHF. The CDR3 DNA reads TGTGCCAGCAGTCCCTCGACAGGGGCCAATCAGCCCCAGCATTTT.

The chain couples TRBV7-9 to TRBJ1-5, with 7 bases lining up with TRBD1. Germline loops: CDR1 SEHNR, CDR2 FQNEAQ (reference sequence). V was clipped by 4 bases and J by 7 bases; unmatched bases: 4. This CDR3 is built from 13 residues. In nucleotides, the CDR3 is TGTGCCAGCAGCTCTAGACAGGGCCAGCCCCAGCATTTT. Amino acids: CASSSRQGQPQHF. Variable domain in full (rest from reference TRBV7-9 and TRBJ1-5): DTGVSQNPRHKITKRGQNVTFRCDPISEHNRLYWYRQTLGQGPEFLTYFQNEAQLEKSRLLSDRFSAERPKGSFSTLEIQRTEQGDSAMYLCASSSRQGQPQHFGDGTRLSIL.

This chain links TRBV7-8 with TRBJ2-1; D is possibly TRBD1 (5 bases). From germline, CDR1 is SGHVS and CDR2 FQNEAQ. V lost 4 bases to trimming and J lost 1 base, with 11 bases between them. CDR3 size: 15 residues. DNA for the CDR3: TGTGCCAGCAGCTATTGGAAGGGGTCCTACAATGAGCAGTTCTTC. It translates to CASSYWKGSYNEQFF.

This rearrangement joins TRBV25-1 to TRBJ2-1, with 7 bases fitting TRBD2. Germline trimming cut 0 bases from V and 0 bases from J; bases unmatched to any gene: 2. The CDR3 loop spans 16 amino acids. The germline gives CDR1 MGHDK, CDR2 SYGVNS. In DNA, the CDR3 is TGTGCCAGCAGTGAATACGGGGGGAGCTCCTACAATGAGCAGTTCTTC. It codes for CASSEYGGSSYNEQFF.

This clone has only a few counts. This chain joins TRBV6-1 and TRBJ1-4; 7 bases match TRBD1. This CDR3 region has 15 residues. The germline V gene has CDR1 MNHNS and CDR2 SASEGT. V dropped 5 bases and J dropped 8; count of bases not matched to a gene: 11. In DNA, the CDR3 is TGTGCCAGCAGTACCCGACAGGGCAGACGGGAAAAACTGTTTTTT. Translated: CASSTRQGRREKLFF.

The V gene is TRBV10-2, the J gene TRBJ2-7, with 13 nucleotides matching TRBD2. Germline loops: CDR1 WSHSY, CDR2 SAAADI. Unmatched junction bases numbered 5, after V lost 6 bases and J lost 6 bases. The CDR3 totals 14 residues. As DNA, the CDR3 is TGCGCCAGCAGACCGGGACTAGCGGGATCCGAGCAGTACTTC. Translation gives CASRPGLAGSEQYF.

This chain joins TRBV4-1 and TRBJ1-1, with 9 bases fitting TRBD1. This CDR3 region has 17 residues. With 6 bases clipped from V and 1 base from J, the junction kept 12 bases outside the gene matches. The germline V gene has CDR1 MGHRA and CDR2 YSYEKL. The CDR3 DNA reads TGCGCCAGCAGGCCAATTGGGACAGGGATTAAGAACACTGAAGCTTTCTTT. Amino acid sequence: CASRPIGTGIKNTEAFF.

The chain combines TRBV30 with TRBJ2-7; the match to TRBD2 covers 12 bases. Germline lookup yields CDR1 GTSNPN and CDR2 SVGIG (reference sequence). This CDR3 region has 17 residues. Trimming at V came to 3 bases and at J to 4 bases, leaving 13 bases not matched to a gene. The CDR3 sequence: CAWRSPGLAGGVYEQYF. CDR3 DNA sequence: TGTGCCTGGAGATCCCCTGGGCTAGCGGGAGGGGTTTACGAGCAGTACTTC.

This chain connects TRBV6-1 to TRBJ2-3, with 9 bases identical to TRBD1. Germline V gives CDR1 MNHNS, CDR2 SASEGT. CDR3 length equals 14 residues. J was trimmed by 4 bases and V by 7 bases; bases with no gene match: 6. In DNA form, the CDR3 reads TGTGCCAGCATTCCGGGACAGGGTCCAGATACGCAGTATTTT. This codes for CASIPGQGPDTQYF.

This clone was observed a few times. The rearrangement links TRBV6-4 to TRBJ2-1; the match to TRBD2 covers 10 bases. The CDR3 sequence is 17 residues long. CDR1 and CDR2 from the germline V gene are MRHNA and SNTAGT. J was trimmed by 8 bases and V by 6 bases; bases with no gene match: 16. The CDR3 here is CASSEEPSGRARDEQFF. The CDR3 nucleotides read TGTGCCAGCAGCGAAGAACCCAGCGGGAGGGCCAGGGATGAGCAGTTCTTC.

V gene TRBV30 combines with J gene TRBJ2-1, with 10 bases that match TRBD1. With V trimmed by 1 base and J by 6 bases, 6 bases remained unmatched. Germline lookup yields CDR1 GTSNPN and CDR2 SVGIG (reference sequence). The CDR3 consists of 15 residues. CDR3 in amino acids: CAWSGSGTGANEQFF. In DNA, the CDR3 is TGTGCCTGGAGTGGCTCCGGGACAGGGGCCAATGAGCAGTTCTTC.

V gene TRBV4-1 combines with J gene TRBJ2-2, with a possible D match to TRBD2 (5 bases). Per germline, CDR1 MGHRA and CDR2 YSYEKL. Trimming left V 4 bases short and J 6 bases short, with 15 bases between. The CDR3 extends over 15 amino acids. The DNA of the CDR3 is TGCGCCAGCAGCCCGCGCGGGCCCGGGTCCGGGGAGCTGTTTTTT. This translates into CASSPRGPGSGELFF.

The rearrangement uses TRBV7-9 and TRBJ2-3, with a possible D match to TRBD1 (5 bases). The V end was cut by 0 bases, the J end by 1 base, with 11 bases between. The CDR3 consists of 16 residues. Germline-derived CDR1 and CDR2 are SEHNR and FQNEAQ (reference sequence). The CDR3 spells CASSLALGAGTDTQYF. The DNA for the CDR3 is TGTGCCAGCAGCTTAGCGCTAGGGGCCGGCACAGATACGCAGTATTTT.

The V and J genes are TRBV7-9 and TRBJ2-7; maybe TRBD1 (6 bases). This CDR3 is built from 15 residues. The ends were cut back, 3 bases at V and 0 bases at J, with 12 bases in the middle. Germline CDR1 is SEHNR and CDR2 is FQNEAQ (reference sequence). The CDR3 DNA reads TGTGCCAGCAGCTTTCCCGAACAGGGCTCCTACGAGCAGTACTTC. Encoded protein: CASSFPEQGSYEQYF.

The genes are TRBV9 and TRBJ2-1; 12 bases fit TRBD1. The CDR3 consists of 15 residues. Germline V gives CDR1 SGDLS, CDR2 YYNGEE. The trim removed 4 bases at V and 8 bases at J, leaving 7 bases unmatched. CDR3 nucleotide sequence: TGTGCCAGCAGCACCGGGACAGGGGGCTATTATGAGCAGTTCTTC. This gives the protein CASSTGTGGYYEQFF.

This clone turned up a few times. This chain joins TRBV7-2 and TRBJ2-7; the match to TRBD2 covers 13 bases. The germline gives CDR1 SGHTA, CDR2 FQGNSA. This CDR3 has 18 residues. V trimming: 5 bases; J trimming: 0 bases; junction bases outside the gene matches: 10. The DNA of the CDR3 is TGTGCCAGCAGCCATCATGGACTAGCGGGAGCGCCCTCCTACGAGCAGTACTTC. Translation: CASSHHGLAGAPSYEQYF. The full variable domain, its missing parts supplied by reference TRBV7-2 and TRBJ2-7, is GAGVSQSPSNKVTEKGKDVELRCDPISGHTALYWYRQSLGQGLEFLIYFQGNSAPDKSGLPSDRFSAERTGGSVSTLTIQRTQQEDSAVYLCASSHHGLAGAPSYEQYFGPGTRLTVT.

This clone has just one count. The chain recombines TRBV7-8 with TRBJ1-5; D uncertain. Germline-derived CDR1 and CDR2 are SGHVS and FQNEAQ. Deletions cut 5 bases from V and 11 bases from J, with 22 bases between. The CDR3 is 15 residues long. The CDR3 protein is CASSRSGDRSVAQHF. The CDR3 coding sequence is TGTGCCAGCAGCCGCTCCGGGGATAGGTCCGTGGCCCAGCATTTT. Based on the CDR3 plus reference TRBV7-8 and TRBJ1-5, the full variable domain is GAGVSQSPRYKVAKRGQDVALRCDPISGHVSLFWYQQALGQGPEFLTYFQNEAQLDKSGLPSDRFFAERPEGSVSTLKIQRTQQEDSAVYLCASSRSGDRSVAQHFGDGTRLSIL.

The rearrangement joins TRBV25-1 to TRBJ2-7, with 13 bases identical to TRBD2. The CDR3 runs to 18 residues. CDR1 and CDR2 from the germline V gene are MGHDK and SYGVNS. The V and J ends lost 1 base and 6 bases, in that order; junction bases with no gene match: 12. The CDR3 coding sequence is TGTGCCAGCAGTGAATGGGGGACTAGCGGGGAAATACCTCTCGAGCAGTACTTC. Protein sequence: CASSEWGTSGEIPLEQYF.

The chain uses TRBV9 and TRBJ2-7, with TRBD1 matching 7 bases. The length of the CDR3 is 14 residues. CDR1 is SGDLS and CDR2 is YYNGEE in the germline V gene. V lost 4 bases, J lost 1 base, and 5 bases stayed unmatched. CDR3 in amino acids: CASSPADRSYEQYF. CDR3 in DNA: TGTGCCAGCAGCCCCGCGGACAGGTCCTACGAGCAGTACTTC.

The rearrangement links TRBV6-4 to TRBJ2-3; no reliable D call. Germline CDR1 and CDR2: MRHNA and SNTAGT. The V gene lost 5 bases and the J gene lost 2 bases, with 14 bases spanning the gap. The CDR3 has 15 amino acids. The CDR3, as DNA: TGTGCCAGCAGTTCGGGTCTGGCTCTCACAGATACGCAGTATTTT. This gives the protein CASSSGLALTDTQYF.